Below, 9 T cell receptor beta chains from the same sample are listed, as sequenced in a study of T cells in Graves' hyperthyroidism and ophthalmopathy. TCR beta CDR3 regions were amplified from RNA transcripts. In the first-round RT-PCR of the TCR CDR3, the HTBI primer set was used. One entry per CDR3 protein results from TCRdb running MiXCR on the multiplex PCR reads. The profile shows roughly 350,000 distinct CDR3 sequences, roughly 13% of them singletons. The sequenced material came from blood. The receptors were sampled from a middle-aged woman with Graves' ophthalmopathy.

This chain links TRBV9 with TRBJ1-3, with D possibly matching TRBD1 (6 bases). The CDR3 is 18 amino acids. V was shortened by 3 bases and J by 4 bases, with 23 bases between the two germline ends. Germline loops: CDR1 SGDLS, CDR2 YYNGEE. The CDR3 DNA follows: TGTGCCAGCAGCGGCTTTCCCACCGGGACACTCTTCGGAAACACCATATATTTT. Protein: CASSGFPTGTLFGNTIYF.

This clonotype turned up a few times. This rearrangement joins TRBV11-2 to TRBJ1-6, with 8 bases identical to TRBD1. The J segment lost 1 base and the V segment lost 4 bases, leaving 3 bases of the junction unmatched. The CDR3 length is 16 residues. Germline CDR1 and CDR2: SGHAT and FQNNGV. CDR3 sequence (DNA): TGTGCCAGCAGCTCCTACAGGGGGTCCTATAATTCACCCCTCCACTTT. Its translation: CASSSYRGSYNSPLHF.

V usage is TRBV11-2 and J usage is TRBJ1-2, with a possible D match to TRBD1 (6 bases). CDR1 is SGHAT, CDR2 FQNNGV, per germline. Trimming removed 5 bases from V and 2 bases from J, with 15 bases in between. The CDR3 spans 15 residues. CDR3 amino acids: CASSNPGQFNYGYTF. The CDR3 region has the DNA TGTGCCAGCAGCAATCCCGGACAGTTCAACTATGGCTACACCTTC.

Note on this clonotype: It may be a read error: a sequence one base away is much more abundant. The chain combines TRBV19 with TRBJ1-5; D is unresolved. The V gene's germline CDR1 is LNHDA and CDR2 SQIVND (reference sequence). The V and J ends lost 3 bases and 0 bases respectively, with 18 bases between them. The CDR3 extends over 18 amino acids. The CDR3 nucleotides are TGTGCCAGTAGTATGGGTACGGAAAGAATTTATAGCAATCAGCCCCAGCATTTT. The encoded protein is CASSMGTERIYSNQPQHF.

CDR3 DNA sequence: TGTGCCAGCAAGACGGGGACAGGGTCTTACGAGCAGTACTTC. Its protein is CASKTGTGSYEQYF. The chain couples TRBV6-2 or TRBV6-3 to TRBJ2-7; 9 bases agree with TRBD1. This CDR3 is built from 14 residues. V lost 7 bases and J lost 4; bases outside the gene matches: 8. CDR1 MNHEY and CDR2 SVGEGT come from the germline V gene.

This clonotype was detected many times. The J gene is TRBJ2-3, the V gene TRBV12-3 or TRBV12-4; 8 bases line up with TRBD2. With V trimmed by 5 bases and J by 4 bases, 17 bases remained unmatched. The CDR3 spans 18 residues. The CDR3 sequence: CASSPGASGHGGPDTQYF. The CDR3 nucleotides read TGTGCCAGCAGTCCCGGGGCTAGCGGGCACGGGGGGCCAGATACGCAGTATTTT.

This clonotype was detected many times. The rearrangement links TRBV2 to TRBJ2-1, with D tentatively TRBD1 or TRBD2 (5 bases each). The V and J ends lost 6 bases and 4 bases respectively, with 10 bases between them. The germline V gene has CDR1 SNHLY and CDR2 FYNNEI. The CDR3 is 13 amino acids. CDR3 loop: CASRRDPYNEQFF. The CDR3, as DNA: TGTGCCAGCAGGAGGGACCCATACAATGAGCAGTTCTTC.

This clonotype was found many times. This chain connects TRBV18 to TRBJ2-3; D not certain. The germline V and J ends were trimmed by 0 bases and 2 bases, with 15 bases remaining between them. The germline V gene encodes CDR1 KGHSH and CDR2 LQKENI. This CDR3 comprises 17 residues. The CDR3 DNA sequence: TGTGCCAGCTCACCACCGAATCGCCGGATGATCACAGATACGCAGTATTTT. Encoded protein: CASSPPNRRMITDTQYF.

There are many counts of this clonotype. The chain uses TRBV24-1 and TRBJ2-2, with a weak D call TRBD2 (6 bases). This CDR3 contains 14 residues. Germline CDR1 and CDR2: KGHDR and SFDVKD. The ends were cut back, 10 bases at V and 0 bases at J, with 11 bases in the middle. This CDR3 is CATRGETNTGELFF. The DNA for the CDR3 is TGTGCCACTCGCGGGGAAACGAACACCGGGGAGCTGTTTTTT.